The entry below describes one T cell receptor (beta chain). No antigen is known for it. Using its own MiXCR run on the reads, TCRdb lists one record per CDR3 protein. The table shows roughly 860,000 distinct CDR3 sequences, with 30% to 35% occurring only once. The data belong to a study of T cell repertoires in cytomegalovirus infection. About the research overall: It was recently identified HLA-C-restricted and well-studied HLA-B-restricted CMV epitopes that the study used. CMV infection plus the matching HLA type was flagged by public TCR beta signatures. Whole-study findings and limits: CMV carriers having the relevant HLA were flagged by cumulative public TCR beta family frequency. Predominance within the ex vivo response was attributable to HLA-C-restricted CMV-specific TCR beta clonotypes.

In germline, CDR1 is LGHDT, CDR2 YNNKEL (reference sequence). CDR3 length: 15 residues. V lost 4 bases, J lost 2 bases, and 13 bases lay in between. The gene calls are TRBV3-1 and TRBJ2-3; a possible D gene is TRBD2 (6 bases). The specimen was cultured CD8+ T cells from PBMCs, collected from culture after CMV antigen stimulation. The receptor comes from a human donor in good health (CMV status not recorded). Some clones in this sample may be carry-over from other donors' samples. As DNA, the CDR3 is TGTGCCAGCAGCCCTGGGGACTGGTACACAGATACGCAGTATTTT. Translation gives CASSPGDWYTDTQYF.